This T cell receptor beta chain appears in the sequencing data of a study of technical replicates of blood from a handful of donors (TCRdb year 2017). Between the V and J ends, shortened by 0 bases and 1 base respectively, the junction contains 4 bases. The germline V gene encodes CDR1 GTSNPN and CDR2 SVGIG (reference sequence). Including the terminal cysteine and phenylalanine, the CDR3 comprises 13 residues. Only CDR3 DNA is held: 39 bases, read in frame from base 1. Libraries were made using the immunoSEQ multiplex PCR assay. TCRdb took this table from immuneACCESS and kept in-frame rearrangements with V and J called. Such tables lack part of the clones; where checked against another copy, unresolved V genes explain under half of the gap, and the rest is unexplained. The sample includes roughly 71,000 clones, with approximately 92% observed a single time. In total, the top ten clones hold roughly 0.33% of the sample.

Concerning this clone: The antigen this receptor binds is unknown. No quality values exist for individual bases; no much larger clone is one base distant.

Sequencing used T cells isolated from PBMCs. This clonotype originated in a human donor in good health. Recombination linked TRBV30 to TRBJ1-3, with the D gene call left open. Here is the DNA: TGTGCCTGGAGTGTAGAGTCTGGAAACACCATATATTTT. It is translated as CAWSVESGNTIYF. Full variable domain (CDR3 extended with the reference TRBV30 and TRBJ1-3 proteins): SQTIHQWPATLVQPVGSPLSLECTVEGTSNPNLYWYRQAAGRGLQLLFYSVGIGQISSEVPQNLSASRPQDRQFILSSKKLLLSDSGFYLCAWSVESGNTIYFGEGSWLTVV.